A selection of T cell receptor beta chains follows, all from one sample in a study of cytomegalovirus exposure and HLA in healthy donors. Assay used: immunoSEQ multiplex PCR; TCRdb lists only in-frame clones, some missing. Seen here are some 150,000 clones, roughly three fifths observed once, and the top ten hold 2% to 3%. The sequencing sample was made of PBMCs. The receptor set was obtained from a woman aged 40 to 49 in good health and CMV-seronegative. Both conserved end residues are part of each CDR3. A D gene is named only where the DNA matches it firmly. The listing skips clone size in some rows; elsewhere it reads once, few, many or a size class.

>TRBD1|TRBV7-3|.|TRBJ1-1
CASSRQGGHTEAFF
TGTGCCAGCAGTCGCCAGGGGGGCCACACTGAAGCTTTCTTT
>.|TRBV5-6|few|TRBJ2-5
CASSLGSLRKTQYF
TGTGCCAGCAGCTTGGGCAGCCTGAGGAAGACCCAGTACTTC
>TRBD2|TRBV5-1|.|TRBJ2-1
CASSRGTSGGYNEQFF
TGCGCCAGCAGCCGGGGGACTAGCGGGGGGTACAATGAGCAGTTCTTC
>TRBD1|TRBV2|.|TRBJ1-2
CASSGAGTGIYRRGYTF
TGTGCCAGCAGCGGGGCCGGGACAGGCATTTATCGTCGCGGCTACACCTTC
>.|TRBV5-4|.|TRBJ2-7
CASRPDSISYEQYF
TGTGCCAGCAGACCGGACAGTATCTCCTACGAGCAGTACTTC
>.|TRBV9|.|TRBJ2-3
CASSPPGFTFTDTQYF
TGTGCCAGCAGCCCCCCAGGATTTACCTTCACAGATACGCAGTATTTT
>.|TRBV7-9|.|TRBJ1-1
CASSPQGKGMNTEAFF
TGTGCCAGCAGCCCCCAGGGTAAGGGGATGAACACTGAAGCTTTCTTT
>TRBD1|TRBV19|once|TRBJ1-4
CASRKTGDGEKLFF
TGTGCCAGTAGGAAGACAGGGGATGGTGAAAAACTGTTTTTT
>.|TRBV27|few|TRBJ2-1
CASTGGSLVNEQFF
TGTGCCAGCACAGGGGGGAGCCTAGTAAATGAGCAGTTCTTC
>.|TRBV5-1|.|TRBJ2-1
CASSLWLRVPGDNEQFF
TGCGCCAGCAGCTTGTGGCTCCGGGTCCCGGGGGACAATGAGCAGTTCTTC
>TRBD1|TRBV30|once|TRBJ1-2
CAREAGGMDGYTF
TGTGCCCGTGAGGCAGGGGGTATGGATGGCTACACCTTC
>.|TRBV30|.|TRBJ1-4
CAWRRGLLNEKLFF
TGCGCCTGGAGGAGGGGACTTTTAAATGAAAAACTGTTTTTT
>.|TRBV19|.|TRBJ1-2
CASRFLGGGGYTF
TGTGCCAGTAGATTTCTCGGGGGAGGAGGCTACACCTTC
>.|TRBV30|.|TRBJ1-3
CAWSPGVGNTIYF
TGTGCCTGGAGTCCAGGGGTCGGAAACACCATATATTTT
>.|TRBV5-4|.|TRBJ1-2
CASSLSREYGYTF
TGTGCCAGCAGCTTGTCCAGGGAATACGGCTACACCTTC
>.|TRBV19|.|TRBJ1-6
CASSILMGSNSPLHF
TGTGCCAGTAGTATCCTGATGGGCAGTAATTCACCCCTCCACTTT
>TRBD1|TRBV11-2|.|TRBJ2-5
CASSPQGIGETQYF
TGTGCCAGCAGCCCACAGGGGATTGGAGAGACCCAGTACTTC
>TRBD1|TRBV28|.|TRBJ1-3
CASSSRTGRRNTIYF
TGTGCCAGCAGTTCGCGGACAGGACGCAGGAACACCATATATTTT
>TRBD1|TRBV5-6|.|TRBJ2-7
CASVGQGDSEQYF
TGTGCCAGTGTGGGACAGGGGGATTCCGAGCAGTACTTC
>.|TRBV7-2|few|TRBJ1-2
CASSLARDNPIRSYTF
TGTGCCAGCAGCTTAGCCCGGGACAATCCTATTAGGAGCTACACCTTC
>TRBD1|TRBV10-2|.|TRBJ2-1
CASSEGRGLYNEQFF
TGCGCCAGCAGTGAAGGCAGGGGGCTCTACAATGAGCAGTTCTTC
>.|TRBV7-9|.|TRBJ2-3
CASSLGQKDTQYF
TGTGCCAGCAGCTTAGGCCAGAAAGATACGCAGTATTTT
>.|TRBV14|.|TRBJ1-4
CASSQGSGVEKLFF
TGTGCCAGCAGCCAAGGGTCAGGGGTGGAAAAACTGTTTTTT
>TRBD1|TRBV5-6|once|TRBJ1-2
CASSMTPGQGSF
TGTGCCAGCAGCATGACCCCGGGACAGGGGTCCTTC
>TRBD1|TRBV5-1|.|TRBJ1-1
CASSWDRDTEAFF
TGCGCCAGCAGCTGGGACAGGGACACTGAAGCTTTCTTT
>.|TRBV5-5|.|TRBJ1-5
CASSPDLSEQPQHF
TGTGCCAGCAGCCCCGACTTGTCAGAGCAGCCCCAGCATTTT
>.|TRBV30|once|TRBJ1-3
CAWSVQLAGGNTIYF
TGTGCCTGGAGTGTACAGTTGGCAGGCGGAAACACCATATATTTT
>TRBD1|TRBV7-8|few|TRBJ1-1
CASSSRTGPTEAFF
TGTGCCAGCAGCTCCAGGACAGGGCCCACTGAAGCTTTCTTT
>.|TRBV4-3|.|TRBJ1-2
CASSQGTGRHGYTF
TGCGCCAGCAGCCAAGGGACGGGGAGACATGGCTACACCTTC
>.|TRBV11-2|.|TRBJ1-5
CASSSTGKKQPQHF
TGTGCCAGCAGCTCTACCGGGAAAAAGCAGCCCCAGCATTTT
>.|TRBV2|.|TRBJ1-5
CASGGGRQPQHF
TGTGCCAGCGGGGGGGGTCGTCAGCCCCAGCATTTT
>.|TRBV6-5|many|TRBJ1-5
CASSLDRNGNQPQHF
TGTGCCAGCAGCCTTGACAGGAACGGCAATCAGCCCCAGCATTTT
>TRBD2|TRBV7-6|few|TRBJ2-5
CASSLLALETQYF
TGTGCCAGCAGCCTACTAGCGCTGGAGACCCAGTACTTC
>TRBD1|TRBV4-1|.|TRBJ1-2
CASSRGTGGYNYGYTF
TGCGCCAGCAGCCGCGGCACAGGGGGTTATAACTATGGCTACACCTTC
>.|TRBV9|few|TRBJ1-1
CASSDNKNTEAFF
TGTGCCAGCAGCGACAACAAGAACACTGAAGCTTTCTTT
>.|TRBV6-1|few|TRBJ2-3
CASSPDPGADTQYF
TGTGCCAGCAGCCCGGACCCCGGGGCAGATACGCAGTATTTT
>.|TRBV9|.|TRBJ2-3
CASSVEGGQSTDTQYF
TGTGCCAGCAGCGTAGAGGGCGGACAAAGCACAGATACGCAGTATTTT
>.|TRBV6-6|.|TRBJ1-1
CASSYSEGDTEAFF
TGTGCCAGCAGTTACTCGGAAGGGGACACTGAAGCTTTCTTT
>TRBD1|TRBV11-2|.|TRBJ1-5
CASSPTSGGTANQPQHF
TGTGCCAGCAGCCCAACTTCGGGAGGGACAGCAAATCAGCCCCAGCATTTT
>.|TRBV29-1|.|TRBJ1-1
CSVDMGATEAFF
TGCAGCGTTGATATGGGGGCCACTGAAGCTTTCTTT
>TRBD1|TRBV4-2|.|TRBJ2-5
CASSQLAGQGQETQYF
TGTGCCAGCAGTCAGCTTGCGGGACAGGGACAAGAGACCCAGTACTTC
>.|TRBV19|.|TRBJ2-5
CASSIPGLQETQYF
TGTGCCAGTAGTATCCCGGGACTCCAAGAGACCCAGTACTTC
>.|TRBV15|.|TRBJ2-5
CATSRVGGGETQYF
TGTGCCACCAGCAGAGTAGGGGGGGGCGAGACCCAGTACTTC
>.|TRBV6-1|.|TRBJ1-1
CASTLNTEAFF
TGTGCCAGCACGTTGAACACTGAAGCTTTCTTT
>TRBD1|TRBV7-2|.|TRBJ1-2
CASSPGQGDAYTF
TGTGCCAGCAGCCCCGGACAGGGGGATGCCTACACCTTC
>.|TRBV4-2|.|TRBJ1-3
CASSQDPDSSGNTIYF
TGTGCCAGCAGCCAAGATCCCGACAGCTCTGGAAACACCATATATTTT
>.|TRBV19|.|TRBJ2-1
CASIESASSYNEQFF
TGTGCCAGTATTGAGAGCGCCTCTTCCTACAATGAGCAGTTCTTC
>TRBD2|TRBV5-4|once|TRBJ2-1
CASSLVVAGGPKDEQFF
TGTGCCAGCAGCTTGGTTGTGGCGGGGGGGCCTAAGGATGAGCAGTTCTTC
>.|TRBV6-5|.|TRBJ1-2
CASSYAGSYGYTF
TGTGCCAGCAGTTACGCCGGGAGCTATGGCTACACCTTC
>.|TRBV19|.|TRBJ2-3
CASSSRADTQYF
TGTGCCAGTAGTTCCCGAGCAGATACGCAGTATTTT
>TRBD1|TRBV2|.|TRBJ2-7
CASSVNRGPSYEQYF
TGTGCCAGCAGTGTCAACAGGGGGCCTTCCTACGAGCAGTACTTC
>.|TRBV29-1|.|TRBJ2-5
CSVVYYLGGRGQETQYF
TGCAGCGTTGTTTATTATTTGGGGGGACGCGGACAAGAGACCCAGTACTTC
>TRBD1|TRBV19|few|TRBJ1-1
CASLLLGTENTEAFF
TGTGCCAGCCTCCTCCTAGGGACAGAGAACACTGAAGCTTTCTTT